This T cell receptor beta chain was identified in a study of T cell responses to AZD1222 COVID-19 vaccine. With V trimmed by 4 bases and J by 2 bases, 9 bases remained unmatched. This CDR3 spans 17 amino acids. The germline gives CDR1 LNHDA, CDR2 SQIVND (reference sequence). Sequencing used immunoSEQ multiplex PCR; TCRdb keeps in-frame clones, though not all of them. In the table there are approximately 150,000 clones, around 91% of which are singletons. The chain has TRBV19 and TRBJ1-3, with 9 bases fitting TRBD1. This sequence was found in an adult in good health. The sample in question was peripheral blood, obtained on day 0 of AZD1222 vaccination. In DNA, the CDR3 is TGTGCCAGTAGTAAGGAGCCGCACAGGGGGCCTGGAAACACCATATATTTT. As protein: CASSKEPHRGPGNTIYF.